Following are 3 T cell receptor beta chains from one sample sequenced in a study of blood T cell repertoires in COVID-19. Profiled with immunoSEQ multiplex PCR; TCRdb holds only in-frame clones, not every one. The repertoire holds over 150,000 clones, with 65% to 90% as singletons. The sample taken for sequencing was peripheral blood. The receptor set was obtained from a woman aged 55-70 years with COVID-19, enrolled during active disease.

The rearrangement links TRBV5-1 to TRBJ1-3; D call uncertain. The CDR3 covers 16 residues. Germline loops: CDR1 SGHRS, CDR2 YFSETQ. V was trimmed by 2 bases and J by 0 bases, leaving 12 bases between them. CDR3 sequence (DNA): TGCGCCAGCAGCTTACAACCCTCAGGCTCTGGAAACACCATATATTTT. This sequence encodes CASSLQPSGSGNTIYF.

In this sample, this clone turned up a few times. The CDR3 is CASSPLRGSYEQYF. CDR3 bases: TGTGCCAGCAGCCCATTACGAGGGTCCTACGAGCAGTACTTC. The chain recombines TRBV11-2 with TRBJ2-7, with D perhaps TRBD2 (5 bases). Germline V gene lookup returns CDR1 SGHAT and CDR2 FQNNGV. The CDR3 is 14 amino acids. Trimming shortened V by 5 bases and J by 1 base, and 12 bases separated the two germline ends.

V and J are TRBV2 and TRBJ2-1, with TRBD2 identical over 7 bases. Germline V gene sequence: CDR1 SNHLY, CDR2 FYNNEI. V gave up 1 base and J gave up 3 bases; unmatched junction bases: 3. The CDR3 runs to 15 residues. The CDR3: CASSEGREYYNEQFF. CDR3 coding DNA: TGTGCCAGCAGTGAAGGGCGGGAGTACTACAATGAGCAGTTCTTC.